Below are 10 T cell receptor beta chains sequenced from a single sample in a study of T cell responses to AZD1222 COVID-19 vaccine. Using immunoSEQ multiplex PCR, the repertoire was profiled, and TCRdb retains in-frame clones only, with some absent. The profile shows about 140,000 clones, around 87% of them singletons. The sample was peripheral blood, taken on day 0 of AZD1222 vaccination. These receptors came from an adult in good health.

The J gene is TRBJ2-7, the V gene TRBV30, with 9 bases matching TRBD2. The CDR3 contains 15 residues. CDR1 and CDR2 (germline): GTSNPN, SVGIG (reference sequence). The V segment lost 1 base and the J segment 2 bases; nucleotides outside the gene matches: 6. The chain's CDR3 is CAWSEGTSITYEQYF. In DNA, the CDR3 is TGTGCCTGGAGTGAGGGGACTAGCATCACCTACGAGCAGTACTTC.

The chain combines TRBV29-1 with TRBJ2-1, with D tentatively TRBD2 (5 bases). The CDR3 is 13 residues long. Germline loops: CDR1 SQVTM, CDR2 ANQGSEA. CDR3 coding DNA: TGCAGTTCAGCGGCTACGACCTACAATGAGCAGTTCTTC. Its translation: CSSAATTYNEQFF.

This rearrangement joins TRBV3-1 (or the pseudogene TRBV3-2) to TRBJ1-5; D gene unclear. Trimming took off 1 base at V and 4 bases at J, with 11 bases between the two ends. Germline V gene sequence: CDR1 LGHDT, CDR2 YNNKEL (reference sequence). This CDR3 has 15 amino acids. CDR3 in amino acids: CASSQVSGSNQPQHF. CDR3 sequence (DNA): TGTGCCAGCAGCCAAGTTTCCGGGAGTAATCAGCCCCAGCATTTT.

This chain's CDR3 is CASSLAQNEKLFF. Here the CDR3 DNA reads TGCGCCAGCAGCTTAGCCCAAAATGAAAAACTGTTTTTT. The V and J genes are TRBV5-1 and TRBJ1-4; the D is unclear. CDR1 is SGHRS, CDR2 YFSETQ, per germline. The CDR3 is made up of 13 amino acids. Trimming removed 2 bases at V and 5 bases at J, with 7 bases between.

The gene calls are TRBV7-9 and TRBJ2-1; the match to TRBD1 covers 7 bases. CDR3 length: 16 residues. V was pared by 4 bases and J by 0 bases, with 6 bases of the junction left unmatched. Germline CDR1 is SEHNR and CDR2 is FQNEAQ (reference sequence). The CDR3 bases are TGTGCCAGCAGCTCGCTCCGGGACAGCTCCTACAATGAGCAGTTCTTC. As protein: CASSSLRDSSYNEQFF.

CDR3 sequence (DNA): TGTGCCAGCAGTTTAACGTCCCTCCCCATTAATGGCTACACCTTC. It encodes CASSLTSLPINGYTF. This rearrangement joins TRBV27 to TRBJ1-2; D unresolved. The CDR3 runs to 15 residues. V was pared by 2 bases and J by 6 bases, with 16 bases between. Germline loops: CDR1 MNHEY, CDR2 SMNVEV (reference sequence).

The rearrangement joins TRBV12-3 or TRBV12-4 to TRBJ2-7; D might be TRBD2 (5 bases). With 2 bases removed from V and 3 bases from J, the gap between germline ends came to 5 bases. The CDR3 has 12 amino acids. CDR3 loop: CASSLRGYEQYF. In nucleotides, the CDR3 is TGTGCCAGCAGTTTACGGGGCTACGAGCAGTACTTC.

The chain is built from TRBV30 and TRBJ2-3; 8 bases fit TRBD2. CDR3 length equals 18 residues. The germline CDR1 and CDR2 sequences are GTSNPN and SVGIG (reference sequence). Germline trimming cut 0 bases from V and 10 bases from J; bases unmatched to any gene: 21. The CDR3, as DNA: TGTGCCTGGAGTGTACCAGATATAGCGGGATCTGCCGGCGCGGCGCAGTATTTT. Its protein product is CAWSVPDIAGSAGAAQYF.

J is TRBJ2-7 and V is TRBV10-3, with 8 bases lining up with TRBD2. The CDR3 has 16 residues. Germline V lookup: CDR1 ENHRY, CDR2 SYGVKD. J lost 5 bases, V lost 4 bases, and 13 bases had no gene match. CDR3 DNA sequence: TGTGCCATCAGTGGCCCGCGGGAGGAGGGTTGGGACGAGCAGTACTTC. Its translation is CAISGPREEGWDEQYF.

This clone came up once. The gene calls are TRBV28 and TRBJ1-2; D is undetermined. Germline CDR1 is MDHEN and CDR2 is SYDVKM. Trimming removed 2 bases at V and 6 bases at J, with 10 bases between. The CDR3 runs 13 residues. The CDR3 loop is CASSLAGSNGYTF. The CDR3 nucleotides read TGTGCCAGCAGTTTAGCCGGGTCGAATGGCTACACCTTC.